The subject of this entry is one TCR beta chain. What it binds is unknown. The germline V gene encodes CDR1 SGDLS and CDR2 YYNGEE. The CDR3 extends over 15 amino acids. Trimming at V came to 0 bases and at J to 3 bases, leaving 5 bases not matched to a gene. The sample is drawn from a study of cytomegalovirus exposure and HLA in healthy donors. General study points: Researchers catalogued 150 or so TCR beta chains as cytomegalovirus-associated. It was reportedly the case that the classifier diagnosed cytomegalovirus status with high specificity and sensitivity. An apparent linkage of common viral pathogens to several of the most significant clusters emerged in a later analysis.

The PCR ran on 60 Vbeta and 13 Jbeta primers. The table came from immunoSEQ multiplex PCR; TCRdb's copy has only in-frame clones and leaves some out. The listing contains around 200,000 clones. This sequence was found in a young woman in good health and CMV-seropositive. The chain combines TRBV9 with TRBJ1-2, with TRBD1 identical over 7 bases. The specimen was PBMCs. CDR3 nucleotide sequence: TGTGCCAGCAGCGTAGGACAGGGAGTAGACTATGGCTACACCTTC. Translated: CASSVGQGVDYGYTF.